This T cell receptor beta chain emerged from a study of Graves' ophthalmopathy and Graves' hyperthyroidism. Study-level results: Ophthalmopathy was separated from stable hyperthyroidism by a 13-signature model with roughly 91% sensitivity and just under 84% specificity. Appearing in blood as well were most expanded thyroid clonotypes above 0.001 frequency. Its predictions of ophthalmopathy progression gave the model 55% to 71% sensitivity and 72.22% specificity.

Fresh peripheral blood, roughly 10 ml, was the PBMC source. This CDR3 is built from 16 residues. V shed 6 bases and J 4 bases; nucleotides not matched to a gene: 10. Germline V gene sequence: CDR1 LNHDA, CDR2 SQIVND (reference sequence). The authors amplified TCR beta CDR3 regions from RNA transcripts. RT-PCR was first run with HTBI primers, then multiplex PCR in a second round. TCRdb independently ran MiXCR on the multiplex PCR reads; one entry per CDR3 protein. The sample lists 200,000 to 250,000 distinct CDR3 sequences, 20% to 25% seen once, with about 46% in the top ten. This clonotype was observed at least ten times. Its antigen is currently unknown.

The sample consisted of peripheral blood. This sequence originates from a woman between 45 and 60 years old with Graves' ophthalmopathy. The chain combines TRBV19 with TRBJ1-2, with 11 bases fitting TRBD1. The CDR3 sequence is CASRLDRGLWGYGYTF. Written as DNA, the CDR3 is TGTGCCAGTAGATTGGACAGGGGGCTCTGGGGCTATGGCTACACCTTC.